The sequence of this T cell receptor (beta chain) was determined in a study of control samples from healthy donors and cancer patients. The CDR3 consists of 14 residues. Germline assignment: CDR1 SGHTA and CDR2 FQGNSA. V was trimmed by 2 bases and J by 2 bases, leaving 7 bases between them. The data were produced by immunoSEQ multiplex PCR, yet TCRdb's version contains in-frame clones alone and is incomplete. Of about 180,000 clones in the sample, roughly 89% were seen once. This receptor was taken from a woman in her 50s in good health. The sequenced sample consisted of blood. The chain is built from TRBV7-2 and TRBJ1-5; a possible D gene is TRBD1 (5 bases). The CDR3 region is CASSLQQGNQPQHF. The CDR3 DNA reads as TGTGCCAGCAGCTTACAACAGGGCAATCAGCCCCAGCATTTT.